The 10 T cell receptor beta chains presented below share a single source sample, sequenced in a study of blood T cell repertoires in COVID-19. The table came from immunoSEQ multiplex PCR; TCRdb's copy has only in-frame clones and leaves some out. Of some 100,000 clones listed, roughly 75% were seen once; the top ten hold 3.5% to 5%. Source material: peripheral blood. The receptors were gathered from a human donor in a cohort sampled during active or convalescent COVID-19.

The rearrangement joins TRBV4-1 to TRBJ1-2; D is unresolved. CDR1 is MGHRA and CDR2 is YSYEKL in the germline V gene. This CDR3 region has 12 residues. Trimming took 0 bases from V and 8 from J, leaving 7 bases between them. The CDR3 nucleotides are TGCGCCAGCAGCCAAGATCTGCGGGGCTACACCTTC. Amino acid sequence: CASSQDLRGYTF.

CDR3 loop: CASRRGQLSHEQYF. The CDR3 coding sequence is TGTGCCAGCCGTCGGGGACAGTTGTCCCACGAGCAGTACTTC. The chain has TRBV6-5 and TRBJ2-7; 7 bases are a match to TRBD1. Germline trimming cut 8 bases from V and 5 bases from J; bases unmatched to any gene: 12. Germline CDR1 and CDR2: MNHEY and SVGAGI. The CDR3 contains 14 residues.

DNA for the CDR3: TGTGCCAGCAGACTACAGAACACTGAAGCTTTCTTT. This sequence encodes CASRLQNTEAFF. This chain connects TRBV12-3 or TRBV12-4 to TRBJ1-1; D remains unclear. This CDR3 comprises 12 residues. V lost 6 bases and J lost 1, with 6 bases in between.

In the case of this clone: One junction end disagrees with the germline gene, perhaps due to a read error. V usage is TRBV6-1 and J usage is TRBJ2-3; maybe TRBD2 (5 bases). Germline CDR1 is MNHNS and CDR2 is SASEGT. The CDR3 spans 17 residues. DNA of the CDR3: TGTGCCAGCAGGGAAGGACTCCCGAGGCCCCCCACAGATACGCAGTATTTT. Protein: CASREGLPRPPTDTQYF.

V gene TRBV7-2 combines with J gene TRBJ2-5; TRBD2 aligns across 10 bases. V dropped 6 bases and J dropped 1; count of bases not matched to a gene: 8. In germline, CDR1 is SGHTA, CDR2 FQGNSA. CDR3 length: 16 residues. The CDR3 here is CASRLLAGRTQETQYF. In nucleotides, the CDR3 is TGTGCCAGCAGATTACTAGCGGGACGGACCCAAGAGACCCAGTACTTC.

The V gene is TRBV18, the J gene TRBJ2-3, with 7 bases that match TRBD1. Germline assignment: CDR1 KGHSH and CDR2 LQKENI. This CDR3 comprises 16 residues. J gave up 0 bases and V 6 bases, and 9 bases lay outside the gene matches. CDR3 loop: CASSDYPGQSTDTQYF. As DNA, the CDR3 is TGTGCCAGCTCCGACTATCCGGGACAGAGCACAGATACGCAGTATTTT.

The CDR3 nucleotides are TGCAGTGCGAGTGGGGCATTAAATCTCCTAGGGGCCTACGAGCAGTACTTC. Amino acids: CSASGALNLLGAYEQYF. V usage is TRBV20-1 and J usage is TRBJ2-7; the D gene is possibly TRBD1 (5 bases). Trimming pared 6 bases from V and 2 bases from J, leaving 26 bases between. The CDR3 is 17 amino acids. The germline V gene has CDR1 DFQATT and CDR2 SNEGSKA (reference sequence).

This clone occurred once. The V and J genes are TRBV2 and TRBJ2-5; D is unresolved. The CDR3 is 13 amino acids. From germline, CDR1 is SNHLY and CDR2 FYNNEI. Trimming cost V 7 bases and J 4 bases, with 13 bases left between them. CDR3 sequence reads: CASIPYLLETQYF. CDR3 nucleotides: TGTGCCAGCATCCCCTATTTACTAGAGACCCAGTACTTC.

The chain is built from TRBV15 and TRBJ1-2; weak D call: TRBD1 (6 bases). The CDR3 has 14 residues. Germline assignment: CDR1 LNHNV and CDR2 YYDKDF (reference sequence). Trimming removed 2 bases from V and 5 bases from J, with 12 bases in between. Here the CDR3 reads CATSRSGTLYGYTF. In nucleotides, the CDR3 is TGTGCCACCAGCAGATCCGGGACACTTTATGGCTACACCTTC.

V is TRBV10-3 and J is TRBJ2-2, with a weak D call TRBD1 (7 bases). Germline V gene data show CDR1 as ENHRY and CDR2 as SYGVKD. Trimming cost V 10 bases and J 6 bases, with 21 bases left between them. This CDR3 region has 15 residues. This CDR3 is CATMGGGQGAGELFF. The DNA for the CDR3 is TGTGCCACCATGGGGGGTGGGCAGGGGGCCGGGGAGCTGTTTTTT.